What follows are 27 T cell receptor beta chains derived from one specimen sequenced in a study of control samples from healthy donors and cancer patients. The method was immunoSEQ multiplex PCR; TCRdb's version includes in-frame clones alone and lacks a portion of them. The repertoire includes roughly 130,000 clones, under 95% of them detected once, and around 8.1% sits in the top ten. Sequenced input: blood. The receptor source for this set is a man between 18 and 35 years old in good health.

CDR3 in amino acids: CASSVAGATDTQYF. CDR3 in DNA: TGTGCCAGCAGCGTGGCAGGGGCCACAGATACGCAGTATTTT. V gene TRBV9 combines with J gene TRBJ2-3, with D tentatively TRBD1 (6 bases). The germline V and J ends were trimmed by 2 bases and 2 bases, with 9 bases remaining between them. The CDR3 sequence is 14 residues long. Germline assignment: CDR1 SGDLS and CDR2 YYNGEE.

Written as DNA, the CDR3 is TGTGCCAGCAGCGACAGGTGGGGGGCCAACGTCCTGACTTTC. This gives the protein CASSDRWGANVLTF. The chain combines TRBV7-3 with TRBJ2-6; perhaps TRBD1 as D (6 bases). Germline V gene data show CDR1 as SGHTA and CDR2 as FQGTGA. The CDR3 has 14 residues. V gave up 5 bases and J gave up 4 bases, with 9 bases separating them.

Only one count was recorded for this clone. CDR3 protein: CASKPGGGFQYF. The CDR3 DNA is TGTGCCAGCAAACCGGGAGGGGGCTTTCAGTACTTC. The chain recombines TRBV5-8 with TRBJ2-4; maybe TRBD2 (8 bases). V was trimmed by 6 bases and J by 11 bases, leaving 15 bases between them. The CDR3 has 12 amino acids. The germline V gene encodes CDR1 SGHTS and CDR2 YDEGEE.

V gene TRBV5-1 combines with J gene TRBJ2-7; D perhaps matches TRBD2 (7 bases). The germline V gene has CDR1 SGHRS and CDR2 YFSETQ. The CDR3 covers 15 residues. V lost 2 bases, J lost 3 bases, and 15 bases lay in between. CDR3 sequence reads: CASSFGQGRVYEQYF. The DNA for the CDR3 is TGCGCCAGCAGCTTCGGGCAGGGGAGGGTCTACGAGCAGTACTTC.

The V gene is TRBV28, the J gene TRBJ2-7, with TRBD1 matching 7 bases. The ends lost 3 bases at V and 0 bases at J; junction bases unmatched: 5. Per the germline V gene, CDR1 is MDHEN and CDR2 is SYDVKM. CDR3 length: 15 amino acids. The CDR3 here is CASSFQGVGSYEQYF. DNA for the CDR3: TGTGCCAGCAGTTTCCAGGGGGTCGGCTCCTACGAGCAGTACTTC.

The genes are TRBV4-1 and TRBJ2-3, with a possible D match to TRBD1 (5 bases). The CDR3 has 14 amino acids. V was cut by 1 base and J by 3 bases, with 8 bases left in between. Germline CDR1 and CDR2: MGHRA and YSYEKL. CDR3 nucleotide sequence: TGCGCCAGCAGCCAAGTCCAGGGTACAGATACGCAGTATTTT. It codes for CASSQVQGTDTQYF.

The chain has TRBV20-1 and TRBJ1-1; D is unclear. The CDR3 loop spans 10 amino acids. Trimming took off 0 bases at V and 10 bases at J, with 6 bases between the two ends. Germline CDR1 and CDR2: DFQATT and SNEGSKA (reference sequence). The DNA of the CDR3 is TGCAGTGCTAGAGATCGGGGAGCTTTCTTT. It yields the protein CSARDRGAFF.

V and J are TRBV12-3 or TRBV12-4 and TRBJ1-6; no firm D call. Trimming removed 5 bases from V and 8 bases from J, with 7 bases in between. The CDR3 has 12 amino acids. The CDR3 loop reads CASSVPYSPLHF. DNA of the CDR3: TGTGCCAGCAGTGTACCATATTCACCCCTCCACTTT.

The rearrangement links TRBV5-1 to TRBJ2-1, with D perhaps matching TRBD1 or TRBD2 (7 bases each). CDR3 length equals 13 residues. CDR1 SGHRS and CDR2 YFSETQ come from the germline V gene. The ends were cut back, 8 bases at V and 5 bases at J, with 14 bases in the middle. The CDR3 DNA reads as TGCGCCAGTTACAGGGGAGGGGACAATGAGCAGTTCTTC. It specifies CASYRGGDNEQFF.

J is TRBJ1-5 and V is TRBV30; a possible D gene is TRBD1 (5 bases). V lost 5 bases and J lost 4, with 12 bases in between. The germline V gene has CDR1 GTSNPN and CDR2 SVGIG (reference sequence). The CDR3 runs 13 residues. The CDR3 bases are TGTGCCTGGGCCAGCGGGGGAAATCAGCCCCAGCATTTT. The encoded protein is CAWASGGNQPQHF.

The chain carries TRBV7-9 and TRBJ1-1, with D hard to call. With 2 bases removed from V and 1 base from J, the gap between germline ends came to 8 bases. Germline V gene lookup returns CDR1 SEHNR and CDR2 FQNEAQ (reference sequence). This CDR3 region has 14 residues. The CDR3 DNA follows: TGTGCCAGCAGCTTATCTAGGAGGAACACTGAAGCTTTCTTT. Protein product: CASSLSRRNTEAFF.

This clone was recorded only once. The chain carries TRBV10-3 and TRBJ2-5, with D unclear. V gave up 2 bases and J gave up 2 bases, with 9 bases separating them. CDR3 length equals 14 residues. Germline assignment: CDR1 ENHRY and CDR2 SYGVKD. The CDR3 DNA follows: TGTGCCATCAGTGAGAGTGGGCTACAAGAGACCCAGTACTTC. Its protein is CAISESGLQETQYF.

The rearrangement links TRBV10-3 to TRBJ2-4; a weak D match, TRBD2 (5 bases). Trimming stripped 2 bases from V and 9 bases from J, with 11 bases between. Germline assignment: CDR1 ENHRY and CDR2 SYGVKD. The CDR3 has 13 residues. The CDR3 reads CAISEPDRGIQYF. The CDR3, as DNA: TGTGCCATCAGTGAGCCGGACCGGGGCATTCAGTACTTC.

The chain employs TRBV12-5 and TRBJ2-1, with D perhaps matching TRBD2 (6 bases). V was pared by 0 bases and J by 7 bases, with 34 bases between. In germline, CDR1 is LGHNT, CDR2 FRNRAP. CDR3 length: 22 amino acids. The CDR3 spells CASGLVLGGCGADDTGGNEQFF. CDR3 bases: TGTGCTAGTGGTTTGGTACTTGGGGGGTGCGGGGCAGACGACACCGGTGGAAATGAGCAGTTCTTC.

The V and J genes are TRBV7-9 and TRBJ1-1; a possible D gene is TRBD1 (5 bases). This CDR3 region has 17 residues. The V end lost 5 bases, the J end lost 1 base, and 20 bases lay between the germline ends. Germline V gives CDR1 SEHNR, CDR2 FQNEAQ (reference sequence). CDR3 DNA sequence: TGTGCCAGCAGCCCGCATCAGGGTTCCGTTCCGAACACTGAAGCTTTCTTT. It codes for CASSPHQGSVPNTEAFF.

This chain links TRBV19 with TRBJ2-5; possible D gene TRBD2, 6 bases. The V gene's germline CDR1 is LNHDA and CDR2 SQIVND (reference sequence). V gave up 3 bases and J gave up 5 bases, with 16 bases separating them. The CDR3 has 15 residues. CDR3 protein: CASSIQQLGGETQYF. The CDR3 DNA sequence: TGTGCCAGTAGTATCCAGCAGTTGGGAGGTGAGACCCAGTACTTC.

V gene TRBV12-5 combines with J gene TRBJ2-3, with D unclear. V dropped 3 bases and J dropped 1 base, with 8 bases sitting between them. Germline CDR1 reads LGHNT; CDR2 reads FRNRAP. CDR3 length equals 14 residues. The CDR3 DNA is TGTGCTAGTGGTTTCCGGGCTGGCACAGATACGCAGTATTTT. Protein sequence: CASGFRAGTDTQYF.

This chain connects TRBV5-1 to TRBJ2-3; TRBD2 agrees at 9 bases. Losses at the gene ends were 5 bases for V and 2 bases for J; bases not matched to a gene: 3. The CDR3 extends over 14 amino acids. Germline assignment: CDR1 SGHRS and CDR2 YFSETQ. CDR3 loop: CASSLAGTTDTQYF. The DNA for the CDR3 is TGCGCCAGCAGTCTAGCGGGGACCACAGATACGCAGTATTTT.

The chain combines TRBV27 with TRBJ1-1, with D possibly being TRBD1 (5 bases). V was clipped by 5 bases and J by 2 bases, with 18 bases between them. In germline, CDR1 is MNHEY, CDR2 SMNVEV (reference sequence). The CDR3 length is 16 residues. The CDR3 here is CASSQFWGGANTEAFF. CDR3 DNA sequence: TGTGCCAGCAGTCAGTTCTGGGGGGGTGCCAACACTGAAGCTTTCTTT.

V gene TRBV27 combines with J gene TRBJ2-5; D perhaps matches TRBD1 (5 bases). The germline V gene encodes CDR1 MNHEY and CDR2 SMNVEV (reference sequence). This CDR3 region has 14 residues. V gave up 6 bases and J gave up 0 bases, with 11 bases separating them. CDR3 amino acids: CASRRVDNQETQYF. CDR3 DNA sequence: TGTGCCAGCAGACGAGTGGACAACCAAGAGACCCAGTACTTC.

J is TRBJ2-2 and V is TRBV6-4; 9 positions agree with TRBD2. Germline CDR1 and CDR2: MRHNA and SNTAGT. Trimming at V came to 0 bases and at J to 5 bases, leaving 1 base not matched to a gene. There are 15 residues in the CDR3. The CDR3 loop reads CASSDSTSGTGELFF. In DNA form, the CDR3 reads TGTGCCAGCAGTGACTCGACTAGCGGAACCGGGGAGCTGTTTTTT.

The CDR3 protein is CASSYGGRVNEKLFF. In nucleotides, the CDR3 is TGTGCCAGCAGTTACGGCGGTCGGGTTAATGAAAAACTGTTTTTT. J is TRBJ1-4 and V is TRBV6-6; D not resolved. The CDR3 spans 15 residues. CDR1 and CDR2 (germline): MNHNY, SVGAGI (reference sequence). V was clipped by 2 bases and J by 4 bases, with 11 bases between them.

In its sample, this clone was seen once. The chain couples TRBV18 to TRBJ1-6, with D hard to call. V gave up 3 bases and J gave up 5 bases, with 5 bases separating them. The CDR3 length is 13 residues. Germline CDR1 reads KGHSH; CDR2 reads LQKENI. In DNA, the CDR3 is TGTGCCAGCTCACCCAATAATAATTCACCCCTCCACTTT. Its translation is CASSPNNNSPLHF.

The chain links TRBV6-6 to TRBJ1-2, with TRBD1 as a possible D gene (6 bases). V was cut by 5 bases and J by 8 bases, with 15 bases left in between. The CDR3 has 13 residues. CDR1 MNHNY and CDR2 SVGAGI come from the germline V gene (reference sequence). The CDR3 DNA follows: TGTGCCAGCAGTCCAGGGGACGTTCGGGGCTACACCTTC. It specifies CASSPGDVRGYTF.

V is TRBV15 and J is TRBJ2-5, with 8 bases matching TRBD1. The CDR3 sequence is 13 residues long. V trimming: 2 bases; J trimming: 5 bases; junction bases outside the gene matches: 1. Germline V gene data show CDR1 as LNHNV and CDR2 as YYDKDF (reference sequence). For the CDR3, the DNA is TGTGCCACCAGCAGACAGGGGGCCGAGACCCAGTACTTC. This encodes CATSRQGAETQYF.

V usage is TRBV25-1 and J usage is TRBJ1-3, with D possibly matching TRBD1 (5 bases). The V gene's germline CDR1 is MGHDK and CDR2 SYGVNS. V lost 5 bases to trimming and J lost 0 bases, with 11 bases between them. CDR3 size: 15 residues. As DNA, the CDR3 is TGTGCCAGCAGTAACCAGGGCCCCTCTGGAAACACCATATATTTT. Residues: CASSNQGPSGNTIYF.

The CDR3 nucleotides are TGTGCCAGCAGCGGGGGTAGCTCCTACAATGAGCAGTTCTTC. This sequence encodes CASSGGSSYNEQFF. The chain couples TRBV7-9 to TRBJ2-1, with D possibly called TRBD1 or TRBD2 (5 bases each). The CDR3 extends over 14 amino acids. With 5 bases removed from V and 0 bases from J, the gap between germline ends came to 8 bases. The germline CDR1 and CDR2 sequences are SEHNR and FQNEAQ (reference sequence).